This T cell receptor beta chain emerged from a study of T cell responses to AZD1222 COVID-19 vaccine. This clone occurred many times. Data came from immunoSEQ multiplex PCR; TCRdb stores just in-frame clones and leaves some out. The repertoire includes about 130,000 clones, 93% of them detected once, and around 5.9% sits in the top ten. V lost 4 bases to trimming and J lost 6 bases, with 22 bases between them. The CDR3 runs 16 residues. Germline values: CDR1 SGDLS, CDR2 YYNGEE. This clonotype originated in an adult in good health. The V gene is TRBV9, the J gene TRBJ1-2, with D possibly TRBD1 on 5 matching bases. The sample consisted of peripheral blood, taken on day 0 of AZD1222 vaccination. The CDR3 loop is CASSPRAHPEDHGYTF. The CDR3 region has the DNA TGTGCCAGCAGCCCCAGGGCTCACCCCGAGGACCATGGCTACACCTTC.